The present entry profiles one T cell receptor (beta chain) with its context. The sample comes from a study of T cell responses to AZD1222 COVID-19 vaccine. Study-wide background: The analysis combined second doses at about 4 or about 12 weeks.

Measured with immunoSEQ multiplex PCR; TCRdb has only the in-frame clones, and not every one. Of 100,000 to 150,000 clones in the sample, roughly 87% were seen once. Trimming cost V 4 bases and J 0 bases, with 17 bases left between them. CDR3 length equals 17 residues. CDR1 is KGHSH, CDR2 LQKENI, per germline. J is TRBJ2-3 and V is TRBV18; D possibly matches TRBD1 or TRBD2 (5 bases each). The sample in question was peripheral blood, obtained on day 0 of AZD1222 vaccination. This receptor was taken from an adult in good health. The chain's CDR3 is CASSQQRGVLSTDTQYF. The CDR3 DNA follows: TGTGCCAGCTCACAGCAACGAGGGGTCCTTAGCACAGATACGCAGTATTTT.